A selection of T cell receptor beta chains follows, all from one sample in a study of neurological immune-mediated disorders. From the 5' RACE reads, TCRdb called clonotypes with MiXCR, one entry per CDR3 protein. This sample has 75,000 to 90,000 distinct CDR3 sequences, with approximately 10% found just once. The specimen sequenced was PBMCs. The receptors originated from a man aged 35-49 years in good health. Both conserved end residues are trimmed from each CDR3.

v_call: TRBV5-1; j_call: TRBJ2-7; cdr3_length: 12; cdr3_aa: ASRNQGTLGEQY
v_call: TRBV5-1; j_call: TRBJ1-1; cdr3_length: 12; cdr3_aa: ASSGQVGETEAF
v_call: TRBV5-6; j_call: TRBJ1-1; cdr3_length: 11; cdr3_aa: ASSLGRHTEAF
v_call: TRBV11-2; j_call: TRBJ2-5; cdr3_length: 12; cdr3_aa: ASSGQGIQETQY
v_call: TRBV20-1; j_call: TRBJ2-1; cdr3_length: 12; cdr3_aa: SAKGASSYNEQF
v_call: TRBV10-2; j_call: TRBJ1-2; cdr3_length: 12; cdr3_aa: ASSSGLPSSGYT
v_call: TRBV6-2/TRBV6-3; j_call: TRBJ1-1; cdr3_length: 11; cdr3_aa: ASLEPGRTEAF
v_call: TRBV4-2; j_call: TRBJ1-5; cdr3_length: 13; cdr3_aa: ASSLRQGGDQPQH
v_call: TRBV6-5; j_call: TRBJ2-3; cdr3_length: 13; cdr3_aa: ASSYGMTSRDTQY
v_call: TRBV28; j_call: TRBJ1-1; cdr3_length: 11; cdr3_aa: ASSTTSTAEAF
v_call: TRBV20-1; j_call: TRBJ2-1; cdr3_length: 16; cdr3_aa: SALDSAHQGSSYNEQF
v_call: TRBV7-8; j_call: TRBJ2-7; cdr3_length: 14; cdr3_aa: ASSPLAEQQDYEQY
v_call: TRBV5-1; j_call: TRBJ1-1; cdr3_length: 11; cdr3_aa: ASSLESPVIAF
v_call: TRBV7-3; j_call: TRBJ2-1; cdr3_length: 17; cdr3_aa: ASSRRPGRATGKYNEQF
v_call: TRBV7-6; j_call: TRBJ1-6; cdr3_length: 12; cdr3_aa: ASSLGGDNSPLH